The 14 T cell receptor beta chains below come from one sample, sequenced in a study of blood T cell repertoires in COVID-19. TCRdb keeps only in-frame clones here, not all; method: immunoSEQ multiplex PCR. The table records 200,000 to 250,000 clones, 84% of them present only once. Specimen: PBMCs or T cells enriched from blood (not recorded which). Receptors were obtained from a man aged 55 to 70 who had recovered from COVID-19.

The CDR3, as DNA: TGTGCCAGCCCTCGGTCGGCGATTGAGGGCAAAAACATTCAGTACTTC. As protein: CASPRSAIEGKNIQYF. The rearrangement uses TRBV27 and TRBJ2-4; D possibly corresponds to TRBD2 (5 bases). Looked up from germline, CDR1 is MNHEY and CDR2 is SMNVEV (reference sequence). The CDR3 contains 16 residues. With 8 bases removed from V and 3 bases from J, the gap between germline ends came to 20 bases.

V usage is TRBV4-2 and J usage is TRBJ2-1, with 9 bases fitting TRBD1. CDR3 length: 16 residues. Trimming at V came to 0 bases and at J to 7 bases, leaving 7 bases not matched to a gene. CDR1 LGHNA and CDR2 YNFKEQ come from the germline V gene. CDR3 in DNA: TGTGCCAGCAGCCAAGAAAGACAGGGGGTGGCAAATGAGCAGTTCTTC. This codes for CASSQERQGVANEQFF.

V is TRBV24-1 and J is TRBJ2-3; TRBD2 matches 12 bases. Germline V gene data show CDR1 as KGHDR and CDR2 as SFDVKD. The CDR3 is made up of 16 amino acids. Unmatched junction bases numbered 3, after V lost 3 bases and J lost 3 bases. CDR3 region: CATSDPGTSGTDTQYF. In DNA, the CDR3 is TGTGCCACCAGTGATCCCGGGACTAGCGGGACAGATACGCAGTATTTT.

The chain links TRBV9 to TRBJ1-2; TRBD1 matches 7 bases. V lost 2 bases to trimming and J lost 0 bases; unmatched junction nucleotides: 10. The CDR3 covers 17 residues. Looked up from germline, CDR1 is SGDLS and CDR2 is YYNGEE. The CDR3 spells CASSVHRGPPSNYGYTF. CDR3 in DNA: TGTGCCAGCAGCGTTCACAGGGGCCCACCGTCTAACTATGGCTACACCTTC. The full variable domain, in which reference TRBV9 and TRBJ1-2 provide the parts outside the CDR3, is DSGVTQTPKHLITATGQRVTLRCSPRSGDLSVYWYQQSLDQGLQFLIQYYNGEERAKGNILERFSAQQFPDLHSELNLSSLELGDSALYFCASSVHRGPPSNYGYTFGSGTRLTVV.

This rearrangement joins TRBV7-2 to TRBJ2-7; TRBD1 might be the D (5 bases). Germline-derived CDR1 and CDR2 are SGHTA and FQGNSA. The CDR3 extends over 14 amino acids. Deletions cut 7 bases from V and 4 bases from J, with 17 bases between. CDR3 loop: CASTFLNRNYEQYF. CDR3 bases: TGTGCCAGCACCTTTCTAAACAGGAATTACGAGCAGTACTTC.

DNA for the CDR3: TGTGCCAGCAGTTTTGAGGCAGAAGCTTTCTTT. Translation gives CASSFEAEAFF. The chain has TRBV28 and TRBJ1-1; D is unresolved. The V end lost 3 bases, the J end lost 8 bases, and 7 bases lay between the germline ends. The CDR3 sequence is 11 residues long. Germline V gene lookup returns CDR1 MDHEN and CDR2 SYDVKM.

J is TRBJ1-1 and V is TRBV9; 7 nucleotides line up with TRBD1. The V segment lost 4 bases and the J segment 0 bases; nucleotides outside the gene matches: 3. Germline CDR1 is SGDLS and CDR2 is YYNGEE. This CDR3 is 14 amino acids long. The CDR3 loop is CASSTGTVNTEAFF. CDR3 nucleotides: TGTGCCAGCAGCACCGGGACAGTGAACACTGAAGCTTTCTTT.

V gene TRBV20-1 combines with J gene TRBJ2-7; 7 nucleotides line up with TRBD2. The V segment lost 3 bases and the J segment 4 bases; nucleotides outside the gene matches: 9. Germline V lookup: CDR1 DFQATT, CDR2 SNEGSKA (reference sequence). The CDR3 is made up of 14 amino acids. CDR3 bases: TGCAGTGCTAGTTGGCTAGCGGCGACTTACGAGCAGTACTTC. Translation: CSASWLAATYEQYF.

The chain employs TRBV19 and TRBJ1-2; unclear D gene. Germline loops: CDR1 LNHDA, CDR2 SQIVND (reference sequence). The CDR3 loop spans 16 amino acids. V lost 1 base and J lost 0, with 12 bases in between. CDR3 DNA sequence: TGTGCCAGTAGTATAGGTACAGACGCTACTAACTATGGCTACACCTTC. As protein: CASSIGTDATNYGYTF.

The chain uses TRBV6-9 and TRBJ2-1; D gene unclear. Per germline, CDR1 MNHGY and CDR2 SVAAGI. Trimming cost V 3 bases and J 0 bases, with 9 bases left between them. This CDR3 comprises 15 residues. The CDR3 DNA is TGTGCCAGCAGTTACGGCGCAGGCTCCTACAATGAGCAGTTCTTC. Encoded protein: CASSYGAGSYNEQFF.

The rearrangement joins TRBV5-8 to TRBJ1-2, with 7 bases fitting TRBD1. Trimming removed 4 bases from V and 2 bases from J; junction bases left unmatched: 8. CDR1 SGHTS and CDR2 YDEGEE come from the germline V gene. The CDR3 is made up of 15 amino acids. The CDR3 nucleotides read TGTGCCAGCAGCGCCGCCGGGACAGTCAACTATGGCTACACCTTC. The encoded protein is CASSAAGTVNYGYTF.

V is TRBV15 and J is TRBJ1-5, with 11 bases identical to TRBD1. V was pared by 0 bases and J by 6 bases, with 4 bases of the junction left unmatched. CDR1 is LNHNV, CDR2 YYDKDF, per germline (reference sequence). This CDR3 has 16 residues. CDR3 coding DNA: TGTGCCACCAGCAGAGATCGGACAGGGGGCGGTCAGCCCCAGCATTTT. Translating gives CATSRDRTGGGQPQHF.

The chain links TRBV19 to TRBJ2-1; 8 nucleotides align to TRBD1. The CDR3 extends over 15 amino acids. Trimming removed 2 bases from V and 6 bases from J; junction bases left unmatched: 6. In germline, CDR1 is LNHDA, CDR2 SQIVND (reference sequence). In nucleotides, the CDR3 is TGTGCCAGTAGTATAATAGGGACAGGATCCAATGAGCAGTTCTTC. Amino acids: CASSIIGTGSNEQFF. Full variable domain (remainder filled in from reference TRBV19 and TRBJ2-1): DGGITQSPKYLFRKEGQNVTLSCEQNLNHDAMYWYRQDPGQGLRLIYYSQIVNDFQKGDIAEGYSVSREKKESFPLTVTSAQKNPTAFYLCASSIIGTGSNEQFFGPGTRLTVL.

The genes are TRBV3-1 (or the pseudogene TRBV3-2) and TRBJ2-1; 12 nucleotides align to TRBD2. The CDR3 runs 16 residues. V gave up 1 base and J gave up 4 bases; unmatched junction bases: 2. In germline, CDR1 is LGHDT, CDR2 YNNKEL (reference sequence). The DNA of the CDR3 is TGTGCCAGCAGCCAAGGACTAGCGGGGGCATACAATGAGCAGTTCTTC. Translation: CASSQGLAGAYNEQFF.